Below, 13 T cell receptor beta chains from the same sample are listed, as sequenced in a study of blood T cells in healthy people across ages. Together with a sample-barcoded 5' primer, a J-beta primer mix was included in a second PCR lasting about 7 to 11 cycles. In TCRdb, the 5' RACE reads were re-called with MiXCR into one record per CDR3 protein. The table lists about 1.4 million distinct CDR3 sequences, approximately 59% of them singletons. Source material: blood. The receptors here all came from a man between 18 and 29 years old in good health.

J is TRBJ2-1 and V is TRBV28; the match to TRBD1 covers 7 bases. This CDR3 is built from 16 residues. In germline, CDR1 is MDHEN, CDR2 SYDVKM. V lost 6 bases to trimming and J lost 12 bases; unmatched junction nucleotides: 20. CDR3 protein: CASSSLQGIHPRGQFF. For the CDR3, the DNA is TGTGCCAGCAGCTCCTTACAGGGGATCCACCCGCGAGGGCAGTTCTTC.

This clonotype was seen a few times. The gene calls are TRBV7-2 and TRBJ2-7, with D perhaps matching TRBD2 (5 bases). Germline assignment: CDR1 SGHTA and CDR2 FQGNSA. This CDR3 is 15 amino acids long. Between the trimmed V and J ends, which lost 0 bases and 2 bases, there was a span of 11 bases. The CDR3 protein is CASSLAAGKPYEQYF. In DNA form, the CDR3 reads TGTGCCAGCAGCTTAGCTGCGGGCAAACCCTACGAGCAGTACTTC. The full variable domain, in which reference TRBV7-2 and TRBJ2-7 provide the parts outside the CDR3, is GAGVSQSPSNKVTEKGKDVELRCDPISGHTALYWYRQSLGQGLEFLIYFQGNSAPDKSGLPSDRFSAERTGGSVSTLTIQRTQQEDSAVYLCASSLAAGKPYEQYFGPGTRLTVT.

This rearrangement joins TRBV2 to TRBJ2-1; D call uncertain. From germline, CDR1 is SNHLY and CDR2 FYNNEI. The CDR3 totals 12 residues. Trimming stripped 5 bases from V and 10 bases from J, with 12 bases between. CDR3 sequence: CASSRLGKEQFF. Here the CDR3 DNA reads TGTGCCAGCAGTCGACTTGGGAAAGAGCAGTTCTTC.

This clonotype came up a few times. The V and J genes are TRBV27 and TRBJ2-5; a weak D match, TRBD2 (5 bases). The J call could be wrong; TRBJ2-7 is a better fit for the DNA end. This CDR3 has 13 amino acids. From germline, CDR1 is MNHEY and CDR2 SMNVEV (reference sequence). The CDR3 nucleotides are TGTGCCAGCAGTTTAGTCTTTGCGGGCGAGCAGTACTTC. Its translation is CASSLVFAGEQYF.

This clonotype is a singleton in its sample. The genes are TRBV4-1 and TRBJ1-4; 8 positions match TRBD1. Germline loops: CDR1 MGHRA, CDR2 YSYEKL. Trimming cost V 1 base and J 10 bases; bases outside gene matches: 8. CDR3 length: 15 amino acids. CDR3 sequence: CASSQGNRGFGKLFF. The CDR3 region has the DNA TGCGCCAGCAGCCAAGGAAACAGGGGGTTTGGAAAACTGTTTTTT.

About this clonotype: A clone one base away is much larger, so this may be a read error. V and J are TRBV7-2 and TRBJ2-2, with 10 bases matching TRBD2. The CDR3 is 18 residues long. CDR1 is SGHTA and CDR2 is FQGNSA in the germline V gene. In nucleotides, the CDR3 is TGTGCCAGCAGCCTCCGTGAGGTAGCGGGAGGTTTAGCCGGGGAGCCGTTTTTT. Protein sequence: CASSLREVAGGLAGEPFF. The full variable domain, completed using reference TRBV7-2 and TRBJ2-2, is GAGVSQSPSNKVTEKGKDVELRCDPISGHTALYWYRQSLGQGLEFLIYFQGNSAPDKSGLPSDRFSAERTGGSVSTLTIQRTQQEDSAVYLCASSLREVAGGLAGEPFFGEGSRLTVL.

This clonotype was seen a few times. CDR3 sequence (DNA): TGTGCCAGCAGTTCGAGTCTTGGGCAGGGGGTGAACACTGAAGCTTTCTTT. It translates to CASSSSLGQGVNTEAFF. This chain connects TRBV28 to TRBJ1-1, with TRBD1 matching over 7 bases. The J segment lost 0 bases and the V segment lost 4 bases, leaving 11 bases of the junction unmatched. The CDR3 consists of 17 residues. Germline assignment: CDR1 MDHEN and CDR2 SYDVKM. Full variable domain (rest looked up from reference TRBV28 and TRBJ1-1): DVKVTQSSRYLVKRTGEKVFLECVQDMDHENMFWYRQDPGLGLRLIYFSYDVKMKEKGDIPEGYSVSREKKERFSLILESASTNQTSMYLCASSSSLGQGVNTEAFFGQGTRLTVV.

The rearrangement joins TRBV27 to TRBJ2-4, with 9 nucleotides matching TRBD1. The J call could be wrong; TRBJ2-7 is a better fit for the DNA end. CDR3 length: 12 residues. Germline CDR1 and CDR2: MNHEY and SMNVEV (reference sequence). CDR3 loop: CAARGQGHEQYF. The CDR3 nucleotides are TGTGCTGCAAGGGGACAGGGACACGAGCAGTACTTC.

CDR3 sequence: CASSHCKIEVTDTQYF. CDR3 DNA: TGTGCCAGCAGCCATTGTAAAATCGAGGTCACAGATACGCAGTATTTT. This chain links TRBV11-2 with TRBJ2-3, with D hard to call. The V gene lost 5 bases and the J gene lost 2 bases, with 17 bases spanning the gap. CDR1 is SGHAT and CDR2 is FQNNGV in the germline V gene. CDR3 length: 16 amino acids.

The V gene is TRBV11-2, the J gene TRBJ2-6, with 14 bases fitting TRBD2. The CDR3 consists of 20 residues. After removal of 6 bases from V and 3 bases from J, the junction contained 13 bases not matched to a gene. CDR1 and CDR2 from the germline V gene are SGHAT and FQNNGV. CDR3 in amino acids: CASRGLAGGRNPFGANVLTF. DNA for the CDR3: TGTGCCAGCAGAGGACTAGCGGGGGGACGCAATCCCTTTGGGGCCAACGTCCTGACTTTC.

The chain combines TRBV9 with TRBJ2-6; D could derive from TRBD1 or TRBD2 (5 bases each). The ends were cut back, 4 bases at V and 0 bases at J, with 20 bases in the middle. CDR3 size: 19 residues. The germline V gene encodes CDR1 SGDLS and CDR2 YYNGEE. The chain's CDR3 is CASSLRGGTNPSGANVLTF. CDR3 sequence (DNA): TGTGCCAGCAGCCTTAGAGGTGGGACCAACCCCTCTGGGGCCAACGTCCTGACTTTC.

The rearrangement links TRBV7-8 to TRBJ2-7, with D maybe TRBD2 (6 bases). Trimming took 0 bases from V and 2 from J, leaving 11 bases between them. Germline CDR1 is SGHVS and CDR2 is FQNEAQ. The CDR3 runs to 15 residues. CDR3 in amino acids: CASSLAYGSTYEQYF. CDR3 nucleotide sequence: TGTGCCAGCAGCTTAGCGTACGGGAGCACCTACGAGCAGTACTTC. Full variable domain (rest looked up from reference TRBV7-8 and TRBJ2-7): GAGVSQSPRYKVAKRGQDVALRCDPISGHVSLFWYQQALGQGPEFLTYFQNEAQLDKSGLPSDRFFAERPEGSVSTLKIQRTQQEDSAVYLCASSLAYGSTYEQYFGPGTRLTVT.

The V and J genes are TRBV7-2 and TRBJ2-3; no reliable D call. CDR1 and CDR2 from the germline V gene are SGHTA and FQGNSA. The CDR3 runs 15 residues. Trimming shortened V by 4 bases and J by 0 bases, and 11 bases separated the two germline ends. The CDR3 loop is CASSSIRTSTDTQYF. CDR3 bases: TGTGCCAGCAGCTCTATCCGAACTAGCACAGATACGCAGTATTTT.